This TCR beta chain came from a study of shared clonotypes between healthy human individuals. Profiling relied on immunoSEQ multiplex PCR, and the TCRdb table lists in-frame clones only, not all of them. The sample consists of under 1 million clones, around 93% of them appearing once. V shed 5 bases, J shed 2 bases, and the junction held 12 bases outside the gene matches. The germline V gene encodes CDR1 SGHAT and CDR2 FQNNGV. The CDR3 is 17 residues long. This clone was seen just once. Selected positively for CCR7 and CD45RO-negative, naive CD8 cells excluded terminally differentiated effector memory CD45RA+ cells.

This receptor was taken from a man between 25 and 39 years old in good health. Material: naive CD8+ T cells sorted from blood. The chain has TRBV11-2 and TRBJ1-2, with 9 positions matching TRBD1. The CDR3 reads CASSPKPRDRENYGYTF. The CDR3 DNA sequence: TGTGCCAGCAGCCCAAAACCCCGGGACAGGGAGAACTATGGCTACACCTTC. Full variable domain (rest looked up from reference TRBV11-2 and TRBJ1-2): EAGVAQSPRYKIIEKRQSVAFWCNPISGHATLYWYQQILGQGPKLLIQFQNNGVVDDSQLPKDRFSAERLKGVDSTLKIQPAKLEDSAVYLCASSPKPRDRENYGYTFGSGTRLTVV.